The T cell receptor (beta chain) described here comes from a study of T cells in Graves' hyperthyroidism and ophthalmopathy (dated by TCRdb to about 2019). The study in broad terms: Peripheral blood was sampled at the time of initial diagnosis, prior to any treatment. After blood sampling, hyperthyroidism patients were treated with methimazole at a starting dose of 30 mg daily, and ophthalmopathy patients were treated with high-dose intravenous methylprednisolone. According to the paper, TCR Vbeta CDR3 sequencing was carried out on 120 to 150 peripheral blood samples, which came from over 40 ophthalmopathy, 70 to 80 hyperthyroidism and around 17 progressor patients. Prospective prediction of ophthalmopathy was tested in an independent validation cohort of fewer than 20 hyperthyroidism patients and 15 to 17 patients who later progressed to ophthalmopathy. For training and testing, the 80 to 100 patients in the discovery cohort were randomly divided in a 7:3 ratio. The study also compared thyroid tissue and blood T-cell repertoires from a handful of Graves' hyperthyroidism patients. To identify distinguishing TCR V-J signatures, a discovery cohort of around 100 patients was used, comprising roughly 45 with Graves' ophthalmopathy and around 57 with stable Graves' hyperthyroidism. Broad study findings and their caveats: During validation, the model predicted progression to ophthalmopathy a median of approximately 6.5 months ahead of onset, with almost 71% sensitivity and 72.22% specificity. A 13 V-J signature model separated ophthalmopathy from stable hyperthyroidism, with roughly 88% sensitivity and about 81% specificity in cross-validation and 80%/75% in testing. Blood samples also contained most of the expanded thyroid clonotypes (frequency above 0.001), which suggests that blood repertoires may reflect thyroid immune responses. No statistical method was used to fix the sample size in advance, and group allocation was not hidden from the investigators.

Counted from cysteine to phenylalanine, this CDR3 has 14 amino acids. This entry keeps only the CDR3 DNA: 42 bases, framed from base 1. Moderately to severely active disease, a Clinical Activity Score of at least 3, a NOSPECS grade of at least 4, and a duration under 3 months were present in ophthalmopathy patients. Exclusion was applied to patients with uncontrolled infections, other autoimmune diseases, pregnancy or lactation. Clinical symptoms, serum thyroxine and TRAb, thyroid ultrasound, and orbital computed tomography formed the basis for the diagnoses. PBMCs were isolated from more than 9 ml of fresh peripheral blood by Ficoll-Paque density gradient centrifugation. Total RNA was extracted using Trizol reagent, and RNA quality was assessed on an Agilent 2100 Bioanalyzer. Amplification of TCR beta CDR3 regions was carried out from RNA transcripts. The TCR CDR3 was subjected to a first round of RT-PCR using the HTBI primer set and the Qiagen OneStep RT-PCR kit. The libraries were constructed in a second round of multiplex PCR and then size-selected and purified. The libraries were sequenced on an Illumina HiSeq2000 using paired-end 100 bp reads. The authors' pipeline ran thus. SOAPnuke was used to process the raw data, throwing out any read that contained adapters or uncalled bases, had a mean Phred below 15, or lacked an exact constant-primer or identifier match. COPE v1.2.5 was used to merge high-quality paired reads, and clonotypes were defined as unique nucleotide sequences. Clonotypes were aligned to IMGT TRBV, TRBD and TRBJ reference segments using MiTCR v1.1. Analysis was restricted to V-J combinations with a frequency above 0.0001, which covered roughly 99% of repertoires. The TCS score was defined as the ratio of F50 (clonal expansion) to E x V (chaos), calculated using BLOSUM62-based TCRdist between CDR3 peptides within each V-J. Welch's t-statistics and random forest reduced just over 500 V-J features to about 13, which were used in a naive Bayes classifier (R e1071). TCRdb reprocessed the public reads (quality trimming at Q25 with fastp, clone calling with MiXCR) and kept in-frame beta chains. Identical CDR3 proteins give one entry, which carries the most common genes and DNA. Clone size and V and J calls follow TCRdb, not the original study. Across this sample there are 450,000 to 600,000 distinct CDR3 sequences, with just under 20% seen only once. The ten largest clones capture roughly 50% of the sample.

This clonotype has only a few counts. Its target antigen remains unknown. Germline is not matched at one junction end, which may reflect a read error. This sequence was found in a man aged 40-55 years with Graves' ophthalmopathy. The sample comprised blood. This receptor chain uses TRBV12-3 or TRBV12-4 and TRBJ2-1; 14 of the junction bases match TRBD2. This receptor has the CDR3 CASIRLAGGHEQSF. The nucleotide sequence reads TGTGCCAGCATAAGACTAGCGGGAGGGCATGAGCAGTCCTTC.